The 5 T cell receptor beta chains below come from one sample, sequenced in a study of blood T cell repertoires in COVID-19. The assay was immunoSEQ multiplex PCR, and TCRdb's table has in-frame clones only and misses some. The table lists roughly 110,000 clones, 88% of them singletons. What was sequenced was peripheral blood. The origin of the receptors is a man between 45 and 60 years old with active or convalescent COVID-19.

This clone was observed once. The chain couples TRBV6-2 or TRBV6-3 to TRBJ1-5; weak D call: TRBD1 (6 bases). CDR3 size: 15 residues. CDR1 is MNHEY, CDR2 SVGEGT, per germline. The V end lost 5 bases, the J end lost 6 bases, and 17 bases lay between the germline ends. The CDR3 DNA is TGTGCCAGCAGTCAGGGACACTCTGGTGGTCAGCCCCAGCATTTT. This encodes CASSQGHSGGQPQHF.

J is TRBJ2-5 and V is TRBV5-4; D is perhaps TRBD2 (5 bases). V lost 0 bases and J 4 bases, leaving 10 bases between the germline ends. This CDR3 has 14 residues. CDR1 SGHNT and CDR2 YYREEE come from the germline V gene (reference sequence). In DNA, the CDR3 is TGTGCCAGCAGCTTGGTTGGACGGGGAGAGACCCAGTACTTC. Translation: CASSLVGRGETQYF.

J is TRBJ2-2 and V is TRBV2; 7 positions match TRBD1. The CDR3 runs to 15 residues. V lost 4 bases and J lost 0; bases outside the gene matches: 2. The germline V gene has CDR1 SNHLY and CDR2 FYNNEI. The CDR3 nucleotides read TGTGCCAGCAGTGTGGGACAGACGAACACCGGGGAGCTGTTTTTT. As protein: CASSVGQTNTGELFF.

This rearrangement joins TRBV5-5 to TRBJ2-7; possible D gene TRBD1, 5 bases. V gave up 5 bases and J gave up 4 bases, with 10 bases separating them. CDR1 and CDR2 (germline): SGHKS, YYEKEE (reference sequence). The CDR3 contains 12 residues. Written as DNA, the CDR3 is TGTGCCAGCAGTTCGGACATATACGAGCAGTACTTC. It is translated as CASSSDIYEQYF.

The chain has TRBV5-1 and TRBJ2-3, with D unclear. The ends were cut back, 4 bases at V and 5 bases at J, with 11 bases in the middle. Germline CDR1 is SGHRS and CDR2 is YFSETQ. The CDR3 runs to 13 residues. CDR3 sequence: CASSPDTLDTQYF. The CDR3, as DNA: TGCGCCAGCAGCCCCGACACCCTAGATACGCAGTATTTT. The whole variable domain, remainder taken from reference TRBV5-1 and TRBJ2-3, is KAGVTQTPRYLIKTRGQQVTLSCSPISGHRSVSWYQQTPGQGLQFLFEYFSETQRNKGNFPGRFSGRQFSNSRSEMNVSTLELGDSALYLCASSPDTLDTQYFGPGTRLTVL.